Following are 16 T cell receptor beta chains from one sample sequenced in a study of beta chain features in type 1 diabetes (dated 2018 in TCRdb). Receptor libraries were prepared by the immunoSEQ multiplex PCR assay. All of the isolated RNA was reverse transcribed with the High Capacity cDNA Reverse Transcription Kit, so expressed TCRB transcripts were sequenced. The table comes from immuneACCESS by way of TCRdb, which keeps in-frame sequences with V and J called. Part of the clones is missing from these tables; in studies checked, under half for an unresolved V gene and the rest for unknown reasons. Present in this sample are around 320,000 clones, about 14% of which were seen just once. Around 7% of the sample comes from the top ten. Material: central memory CD4+ T cells from blood. The receptors stem from a man aged 25 to 40 in good health.

There are a few counts of this clone. This chain connects TRBV18 to TRBJ2-5; the match to TRBD1 covers 7 bases. The CDR3 totals 16 residues. Germline V gene data show CDR1 as KGHSH and CDR2 as LQKENI. V lost 0 bases and J lost 0; bases outside the gene matches: 4. This CDR3 reads CASSPPAGGYQETQYF. The CDR3 region has the DNA TGTGCCAGCTCACCACCAGCAGGGGGATACCAAGAGACCCAGTACTTC.

This chain uses TRBV7-6 with TRBJ2-1, with TRBD2 identical over 11 bases. Germline loops: CDR1 SGHVS, CDR2 FNYEAQ. The CDR3 has 15 amino acids. J was trimmed by 4 bases and V by 3 bases; bases with no gene match: 2. The CDR3 region is CASSFVAGGYNEQFF. The DNA for the CDR3 is TGTGCCAGCAGCTTTGTAGCGGGGGGGTACAATGAGCAGTTCTTC.

The CDR3 loop is CASSLDVVTGELFF. The CDR3, as DNA: TGTGCCAGCAGCTTAGATGTAGTCACCGGGGAGCTGTTTTTT. This rearrangement joins TRBV7-2 to TRBJ2-2; D is undetermined. Trimming left V 1 base short and J 4 bases short, with 7 bases between. This CDR3 has 14 residues. Germline CDR1 reads SGHTA; CDR2 reads FQGNSA.

This clone occurred a few times. CDR3 in amino acids: CASSLAGGGELFF. For the CDR3, the DNA is TGCGCCAGCAGTTTAGCGGGAGGCGGGGAGCTGTTTTTT. V and J are TRBV5-1 and TRBJ2-2; 10 bases are shared with TRBD2. Germline V lookup: CDR1 SGHRS, CDR2 YFSETQ. V shed 5 bases, J shed 7 bases, and the junction held 2 bases outside the gene matches. This CDR3 has 13 amino acids.

This clone appeared a few times. The germline gene is not matched at one end of the junction; a read error may be the cause. This specimen includes other DNA sequences encoding the same CDR3. CDR3 amino acids: CASSVGTSGRAADTQYF. The CDR3 DNA reads as TGTGCCAGCAGTGTAGGGACTAGCGGGAGGGCCGCAGATACGCAGTATTTT. The rearrangement links TRBV9 to TRBJ2-3; 16 bases are shared with TRBD2. Germline loops: CDR1 SGDLS, CDR2 YYNGEE. The CDR3 covers 17 residues.

The V gene is TRBV11-2, the J gene TRBJ2-7; 9 positions agree with TRBD1. Looked up from germline, CDR1 is SGHAT and CDR2 is FQNNGV. V dropped 4 bases and J dropped 4; count of bases not matched to a gene: 8. There are 15 residues in the CDR3. DNA for the CDR3: TGTGCCAGCAGCTCGATGCCGGGACAGGGTTACGAGCAGTACTTC. Its protein is CASSSMPGQGYEQYF.

There are a few counts of this clone. V usage is TRBV5-1 and J usage is TRBJ2-3; 8 bases line up with TRBD2. The V gene end was trimmed by 7 bases and the J gene end by 5 bases; junction bases not matched to a gene: 9. The V gene's germline CDR1 is SGHRS and CDR2 YFSETQ. The CDR3 totals 14 residues. CDR3 sequence reads: CASWAGGFGDTQYF. The CDR3, as DNA: TGCGCCAGCTGGGCGGGGGGTTTTGGAGATACGCAGTATTTT.

The table lists this clone with a few counts. The V call is TRBV11-2, the J call TRBJ2-3; D possibly matches TRBD1 or TRBD2 (5 bases each). The CDR3 covers 13 residues. The germline V gene has CDR1 SGHAT and CDR2 FQNNGV. Trimming removed 4 bases from V and 5 bases from J, with 10 bases in between. The CDR3 reads CASSSGAKDTQYF. CDR3 sequence (DNA): TGTGCCAGCAGCTCCGGGGCCAAAGATACGCAGTATTTT.

This clone appeared a few times. The chain carries TRBV6-1 and TRBJ1-1, with TRBD1 matching over 7 bases. Losses at the gene ends were 5 bases for V and 1 base for J; bases not matched to a gene: 4. CDR3 size: 14 residues. Germline V gene lookup returns CDR1 MNHNS and CDR2 SASEGT. The CDR3 DNA reads as TGTGCCAGCAGTCTGGGACAGAGGAACACTGAAGCTTTCTTT. Its protein product is CASSLGQRNTEAFF.

This clone turned up a few times. Sequence at one end of the junction differs from germline and may be a read error. The chain employs TRBV7-2 and TRBJ2-3, with 9 positions matching TRBD2. Germline CDR1 SGHTA, CDR2 FQGNSA. CDR3 length equals 12 residues. Here the CDR3 reads CASSLLGLAPLF. CDR3 coding DNA: TGTGCCAGCAGCTTACTAGGACTAGCGCCACTCTTT.

The chain employs TRBV5-6 and TRBJ1-1; tentatively, D is TRBD1 (6 bases). V shed 0 bases and J shed 4 bases, with 10 bases lying between them. Germline assignment: CDR1 SGHDT and CDR2 YYEEEE. The CDR3 has 14 residues. CDR3 sequence reads: CASSLGGLVTEAFF. The CDR3 DNA follows: TGTGCCAGCAGCTTGGGGGGGCTGGTCACTGAAGCTTTCTTT.

This clone has just a few counts. V gene TRBV7-9 combines with J gene TRBJ2-5; D perhaps matches TRBD1 (6 bases). Germline values: CDR1 SEHNR, CDR2 FQNEAQ (reference sequence). CDR3 length: 14 amino acids. V gave up 3 bases and J gave up 2 bases, with 10 bases separating them. CDR3 sequence (DNA): TGTGCCAGCAGCTTCGGACAGCATCAAGAGACCCAGTACTTC. This encodes CASSFGQHQETQYF.

The V call is TRBV11-2, the J call TRBJ2-1; no firm D call. The CDR3 covers 15 residues. Germline V gene lookup returns CDR1 SGHAT and CDR2 FQNNGV. V dropped 6 bases and J dropped 6 bases, with 18 bases sitting between them. The CDR3 coding sequence is TGTGCCAGCAGTCCTACCATCCAAGTAGGCAATGAGCAGTTCTTC. It specifies CASSPTIQVGNEQFF.

This clone was seen a handful of times. The chain has TRBV29-1 and TRBJ2-5, with D possibly matching TRBD2 (6 bases). Trimming cost V 4 bases and J 4 bases, with 13 bases left between them. Germline V gives CDR1 SQVTM, CDR2 ANQGSEA. There are 13 residues in the CDR3. The CDR3 DNA is TGCAGCGTTGGGATTGCGGGGCCAGAGACCCAGTACTTC. Amino acid sequence: CSVGIAGPETQYF.

In this sample, this clone turned up many times. The chain recombines TRBV18 with TRBJ1-3; D ambiguous. This CDR3 is 15 amino acids long. V lost 0 bases and J lost 0, with 6 bases in between. Germline CDR1 KGHSH, CDR2 LQKENI. The CDR3 nucleotides are TGTGCCAGCTCACCACCCGGAAACTCTGGAAACACCATATATTTT. Protein product: CASSPPGNSGNTIYF. The whole variable domain, remainder taken from reference TRBV18 and TRBJ1-3, is NAGVMQNPRHLVRRRGQEARLRCSPMKGHSHVYWYRQLPEEGLKFMVYLQKENIIDESGMPKERFSAEFPKEGPSILRIQQVVRGDSAAYFCASSPPGNSGNTIYFGEGSWLTVV.

The rearrangement links TRBV2 to TRBJ1-3; D not resolved. V shed 6 bases and J shed 0 bases, with 12 bases lying between them. Germline lookup yields CDR1 SNHLY and CDR2 FYNNEI. The CDR3 runs to 15 residues. The CDR3 DNA sequence: TGTGCCAGCAGGGCGTTGGGTTCCTCTGGAAACACCATATATTTT. It translates to CASRALGSSGNTIYF.